These T cell receptor beta chains were read from a single sample in a study of brain T cells in children with intractable seizures. Only in-frame clones appear in the TCRdb table, and some are missing; sequencing was by immunoSEQ multiplex PCR. The data contain 300,000 to 400,000 clones, more than 85% of them singletons. Sequencing used peripheral blood, obtained roughly 5 months after surgery. These receptors all come from a boy under two years old with tuberous sclerosis and intractable seizures. Each CDR3 is given with its conserved first and last residue. Each record gives: clone size, D gene, J gene, V gene, CDR3 protein, CDR3 DNA. A D gene is named only where the DNA matches it firmly. Some rows have no size entry. The others give once, few or many, or a class for an expanded clone.

NA,NA,TRBJ2-1,TRBV19,CASLSSSFSNEQFF,TGTGCCAGTTTGAGTTCTTCTTTCTCCAATGAGCAGTTCTTC
NA,NA,TRBJ2-3,TRBV27,CASSFPDADTQYF,TGTGCCAGCAGTTTTCCGGACGCAGATACGCAGTATTTT
NA,TRBD1,TRBJ1-1,TRBV19,CATRDRGENEAFF,TGTGCCACGCGGGACAGGGGAGAAAATGAAGCTTTCTTT
NA,TRBD2,TRBJ2-2,TRBV6-5,CASSSLAGLNTGELFF,TGTGCCAGCAGTTCACTAGCGGGCCTGAACACCGGGGAGCTGTTTTTT
NA,NA,TRBJ2-1,TRBV27,CAILPPDRGYNEQFF,TGTGCCATCCTCCCGCCGGACCGCGGCTACAATGAGCAGTTCTTC
NA,NA,TRBJ2-7,TRBV21-1,CASSRRCLYEQYF,TGTGCCAGCAGCCGCCGATGCCTTTACGAGCAGTACTTC
NA,NA,TRBJ1-1,TRBV2,CASSGMTPNTEAFF,TGTGCCAGCAGTGGAATGACACCGAACACTGAAGCTTTCTTT
NA,NA,TRBJ2-7,TRBV14,CASRPGTHYEQYF,TGTGCCAGCAGGCCCGGGACTCATTACGAGCAGTACTTC
NA,TRBD2,TRBJ2-3,TRBV9,CASSEFNIGRGYTDTQYF,TGTGCCAGCAGCGAGTTTAATATCGGGAGGGGGTACACAGATACGCAGTATTTT
NA,NA,TRBJ1-5,TRBV7-2,CASSYSATSNQPQHF,TGTGCCAGCAGCTACAGTGCAACTAGCAATCAGCCCCAGCATTTT
NA,TRBD1,TRBJ1-2,TRBV7-9,CASSGPQGADYGYTF,TGTGCCAGCAGCGGACCTCAGGGGGCGGACTATGGCTACACCTTC
NA,TRBD1,TRBJ2-7,TRBV4-1,CASSPSGQGVAQYF,TGCGCCAGCAGCCCGAGCGGACAGGGAGTAGCGCAGTACTTC
NA,NA,TRBJ1-1,TRBV19,CASSYATGNTEAFF,TGTGCCAGTAGTTACGCGACCGGGAACACTGAAGCTTTCTTT
NA,NA,TRBJ2-1,TRBV10-1,CASARGTDYNEQFF,TGCGCCAGCGCCCGCGGGACAGACTACAATGAGCAGTTCTTC
NA,NA,TRBJ1-1,TRBV24-1,CATSLGARTEAFF,TGTGCCACCAGTTTAGGGGCAAGGACTGAAGCTTTCTTT
NA,NA,TRBJ2-5,TRBV3-1/TRBV3-2,CASSQAQEGWVQYF,TGTGCCAGCAGCCAAGCCCAGGAGGGATGGGTCCAGTACTTC
NA,NA,TRBJ2-3,TRBV5-1,CASSLAITDTQYF,TGCGCCAGCAGCTTGGCGATCACAGATACGCAGTATTTT
NA,NA,TRBJ2-5,TRBV7-2,CASSSRDGETQYF,TGTGCCAGCAGCTCCCGGGACGGGGAGACCCAGTACTTC
once,NA,TRBJ1-1,TRBV6-5,CASSYSRVTEAFF,TGTGCCAGCAGTTACTCGAGAGTAACTGAAGCTTTCTTT
once,TRBD2,TRBJ2-1,TRBV19,CASSIPLAGVRNEQFF,TGTGCCAGTAGTATCCCCCTAGCGGGAGTCAGGAATGAGCAGTTCTTC